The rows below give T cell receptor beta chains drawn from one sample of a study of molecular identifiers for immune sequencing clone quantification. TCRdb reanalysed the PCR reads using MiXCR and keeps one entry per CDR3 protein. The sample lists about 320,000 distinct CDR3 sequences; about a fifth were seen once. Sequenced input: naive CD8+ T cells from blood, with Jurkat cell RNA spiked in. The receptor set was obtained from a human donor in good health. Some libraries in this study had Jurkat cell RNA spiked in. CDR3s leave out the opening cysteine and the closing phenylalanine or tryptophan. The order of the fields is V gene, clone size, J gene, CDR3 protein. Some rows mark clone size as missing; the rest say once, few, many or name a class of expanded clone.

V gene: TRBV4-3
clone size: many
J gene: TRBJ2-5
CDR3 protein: ASSQDCRLLAGYETQY

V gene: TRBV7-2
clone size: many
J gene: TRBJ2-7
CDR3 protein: ASSLRDASSYEQY

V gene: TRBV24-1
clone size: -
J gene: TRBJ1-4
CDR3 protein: ATASRRDRGLFQTNEKLF

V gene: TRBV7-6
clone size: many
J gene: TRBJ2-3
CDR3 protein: ASSPGGGSTDTQY

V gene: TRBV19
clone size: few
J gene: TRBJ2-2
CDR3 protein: ASSIPWGVRDHTGELF

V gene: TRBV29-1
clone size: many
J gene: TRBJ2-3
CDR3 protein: SVEPRGVNTDTQY

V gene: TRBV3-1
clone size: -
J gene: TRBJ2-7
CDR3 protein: ASSRPAGEQY

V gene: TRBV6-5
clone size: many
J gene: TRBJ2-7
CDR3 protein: ASSDRDRGNYEQY

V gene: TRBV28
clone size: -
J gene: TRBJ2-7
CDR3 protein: ATATAYPYEQY

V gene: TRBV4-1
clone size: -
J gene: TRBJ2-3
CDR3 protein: ASSQGKGADTQY

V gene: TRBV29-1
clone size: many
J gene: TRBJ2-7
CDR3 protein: SVGQGTSEQY

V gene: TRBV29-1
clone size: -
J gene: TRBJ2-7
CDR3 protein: SVEPENTYEQY

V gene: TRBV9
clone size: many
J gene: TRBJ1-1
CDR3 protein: ASSVGGITEAF

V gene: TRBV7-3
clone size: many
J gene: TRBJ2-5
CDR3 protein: ASSPDPLAGQETQY

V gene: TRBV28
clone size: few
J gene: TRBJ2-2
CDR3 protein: ASSFGSGNTGELF

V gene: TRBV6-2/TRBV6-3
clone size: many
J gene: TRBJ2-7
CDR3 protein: ASSPPTGRGIYEQY

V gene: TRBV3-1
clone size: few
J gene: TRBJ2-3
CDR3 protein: ASSPRDRAYTDTQY

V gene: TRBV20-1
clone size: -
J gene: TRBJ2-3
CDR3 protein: SARAKDSWTDTQY

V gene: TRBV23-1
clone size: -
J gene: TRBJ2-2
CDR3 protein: ARPSAANTGELF

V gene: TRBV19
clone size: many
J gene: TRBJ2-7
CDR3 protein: ASSFPGQEQY

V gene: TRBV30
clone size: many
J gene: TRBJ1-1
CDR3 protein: AWAGVGTEAF

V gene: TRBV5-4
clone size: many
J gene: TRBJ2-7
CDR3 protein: ASSPGTSPGEQY

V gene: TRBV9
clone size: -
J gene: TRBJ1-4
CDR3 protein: ASSARQGSNEKLF

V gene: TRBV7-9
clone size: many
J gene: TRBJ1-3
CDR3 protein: ASSLGDNSGNTIY

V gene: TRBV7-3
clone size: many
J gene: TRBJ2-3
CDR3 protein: ASSPSIWREMGGDTQY

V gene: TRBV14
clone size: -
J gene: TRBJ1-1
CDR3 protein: ASSPAQGRAPYEAF

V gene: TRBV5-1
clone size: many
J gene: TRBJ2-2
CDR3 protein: ASKDSGRPGELF

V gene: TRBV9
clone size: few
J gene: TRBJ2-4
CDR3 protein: ASSGGRDDSAIQY

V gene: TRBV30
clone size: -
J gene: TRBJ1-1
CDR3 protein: AWSRKGGGTEAF

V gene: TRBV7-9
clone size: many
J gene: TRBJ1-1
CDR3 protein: ASSLRWTGDEAF

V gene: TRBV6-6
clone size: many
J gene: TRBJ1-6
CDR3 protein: ASSYSSRFDRGNSPLH

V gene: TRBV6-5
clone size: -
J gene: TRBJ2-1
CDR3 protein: ASSWSGSSYNEQF

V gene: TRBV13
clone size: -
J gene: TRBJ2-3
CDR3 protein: ASSPGLAGSLSVEDTQY

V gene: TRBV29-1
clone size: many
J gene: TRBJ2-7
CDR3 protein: SVLTPLGYEQY

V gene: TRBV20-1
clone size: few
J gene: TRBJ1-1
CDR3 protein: SARDPEGTTTNTEAF

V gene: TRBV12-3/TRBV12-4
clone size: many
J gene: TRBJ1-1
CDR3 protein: ASSLEGQGLNTEAF

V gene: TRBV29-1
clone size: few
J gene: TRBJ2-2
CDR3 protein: SVDGGSNTGELF

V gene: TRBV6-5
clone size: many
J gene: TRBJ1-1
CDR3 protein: ASSYSPDRNTEAF

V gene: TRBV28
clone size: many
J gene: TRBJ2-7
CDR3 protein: AWGTSSYEQY

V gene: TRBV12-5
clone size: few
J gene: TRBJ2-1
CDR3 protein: ASAIDKRSYNEQF

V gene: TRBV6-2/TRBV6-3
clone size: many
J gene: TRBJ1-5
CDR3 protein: ASSYSGIARGQENQPQH

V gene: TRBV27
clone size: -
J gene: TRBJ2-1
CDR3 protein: ASSLQGTYNEQF

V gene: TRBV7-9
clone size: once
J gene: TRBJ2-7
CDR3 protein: ASSFAGSEQY

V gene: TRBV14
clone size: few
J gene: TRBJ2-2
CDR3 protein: ASSHLLGTHTGELF

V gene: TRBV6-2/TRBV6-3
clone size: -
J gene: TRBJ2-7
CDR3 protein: ASTQRGLSYEQY

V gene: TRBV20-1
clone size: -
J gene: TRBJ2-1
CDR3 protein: SATSSNRDLNYNEQF

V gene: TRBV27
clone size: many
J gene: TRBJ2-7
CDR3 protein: ASSPGVEQY

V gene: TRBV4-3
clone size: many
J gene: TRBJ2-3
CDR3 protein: ASSQGSGTDTQY

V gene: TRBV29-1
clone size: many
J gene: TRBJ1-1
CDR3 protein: SVEDQGRGAF

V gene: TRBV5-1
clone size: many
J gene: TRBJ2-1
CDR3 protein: ASSLEREYYNEQF

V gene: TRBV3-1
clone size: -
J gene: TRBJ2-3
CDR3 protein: ASSHGLAGVRGTDTQY

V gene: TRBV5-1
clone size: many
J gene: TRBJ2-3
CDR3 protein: ASTSTSGNTDTQY

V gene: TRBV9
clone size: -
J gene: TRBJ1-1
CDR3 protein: ASSRYRGSLNTEAF

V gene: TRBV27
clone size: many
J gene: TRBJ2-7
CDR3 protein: ASSQGVEQY

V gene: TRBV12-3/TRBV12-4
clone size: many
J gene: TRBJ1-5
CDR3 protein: ASSFTGARNQPQH

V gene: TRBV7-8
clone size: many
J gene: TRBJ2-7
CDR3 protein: ASSLETTGVGSYEQY

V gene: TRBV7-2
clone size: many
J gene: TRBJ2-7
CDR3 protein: ASSFGAGVGEQY

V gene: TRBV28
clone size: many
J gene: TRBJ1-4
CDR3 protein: ASSNPPRHEKLF

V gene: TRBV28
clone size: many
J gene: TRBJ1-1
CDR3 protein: ASSFLGTKNTEAF

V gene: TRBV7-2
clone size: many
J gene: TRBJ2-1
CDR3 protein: ASSLPQKPHRGYYNEQF